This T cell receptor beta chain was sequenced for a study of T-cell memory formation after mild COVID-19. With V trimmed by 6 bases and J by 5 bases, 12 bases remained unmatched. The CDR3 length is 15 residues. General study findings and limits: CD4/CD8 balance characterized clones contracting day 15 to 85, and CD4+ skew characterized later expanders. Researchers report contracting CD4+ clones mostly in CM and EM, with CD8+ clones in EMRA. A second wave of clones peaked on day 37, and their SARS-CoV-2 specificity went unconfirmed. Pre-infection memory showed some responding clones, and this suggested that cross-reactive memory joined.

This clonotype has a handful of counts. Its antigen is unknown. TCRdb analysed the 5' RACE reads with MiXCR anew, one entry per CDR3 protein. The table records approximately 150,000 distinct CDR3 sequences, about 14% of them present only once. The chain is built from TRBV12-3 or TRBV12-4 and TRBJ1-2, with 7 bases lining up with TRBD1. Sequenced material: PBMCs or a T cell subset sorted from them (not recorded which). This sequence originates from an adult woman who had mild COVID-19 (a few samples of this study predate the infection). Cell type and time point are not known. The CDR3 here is CASRGLRGKAYGYTF. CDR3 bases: TGTGCCAGCAGGGGCCTCAGGGGGAAGGCTTATGGCTACACCTTC.